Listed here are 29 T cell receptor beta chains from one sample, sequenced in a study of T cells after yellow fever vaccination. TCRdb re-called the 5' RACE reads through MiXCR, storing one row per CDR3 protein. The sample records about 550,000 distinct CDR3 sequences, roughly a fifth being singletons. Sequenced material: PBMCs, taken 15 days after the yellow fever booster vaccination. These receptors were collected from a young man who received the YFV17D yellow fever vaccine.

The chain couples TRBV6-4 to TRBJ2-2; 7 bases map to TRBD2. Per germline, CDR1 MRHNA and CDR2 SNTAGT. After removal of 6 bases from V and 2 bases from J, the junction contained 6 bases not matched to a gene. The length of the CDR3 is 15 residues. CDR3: CASRRDYSNTGELFF. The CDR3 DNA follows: TGTGCCAGCAGAAGGGACTATTCTAACACCGGGGAGCTGTTTTTT.

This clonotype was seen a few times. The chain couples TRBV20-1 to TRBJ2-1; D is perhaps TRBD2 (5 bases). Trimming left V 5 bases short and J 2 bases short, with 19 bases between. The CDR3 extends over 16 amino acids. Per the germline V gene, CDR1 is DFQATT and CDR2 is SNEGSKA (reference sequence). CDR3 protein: CSALRVEGSPYNEQFF. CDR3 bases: TGCAGTGCTCTCCGCGTTGAGGGTTCCCCCTACAATGAGCAGTTCTTC.

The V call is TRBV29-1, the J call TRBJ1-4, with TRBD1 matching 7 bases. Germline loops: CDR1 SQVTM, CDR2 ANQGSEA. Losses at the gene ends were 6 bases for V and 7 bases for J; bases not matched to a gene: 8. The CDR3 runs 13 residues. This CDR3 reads CSVLGQGVEKLFF. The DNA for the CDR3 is TGCAGCGTACTTGGGCAGGGGGTTGAAAAACTGTTTTTT.

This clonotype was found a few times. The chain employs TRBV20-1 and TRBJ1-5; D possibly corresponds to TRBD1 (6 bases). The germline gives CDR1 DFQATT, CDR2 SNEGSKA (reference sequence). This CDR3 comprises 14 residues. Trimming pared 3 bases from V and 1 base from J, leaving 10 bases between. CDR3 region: CSASGGGSNQPQHF. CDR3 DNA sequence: TGCAGTGCTAGCGGAGGGGGGAGCAATCAGCCCCAGCATTTT.

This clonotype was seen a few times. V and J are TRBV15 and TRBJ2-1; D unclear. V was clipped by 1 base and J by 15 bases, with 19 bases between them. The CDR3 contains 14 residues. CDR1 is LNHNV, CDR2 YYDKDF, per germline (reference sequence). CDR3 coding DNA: TGTGCCACCAGCAGAGCTGGACCCGAAGGTAATCCGTTCTTC. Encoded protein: CATSRAGPEGNPFF.

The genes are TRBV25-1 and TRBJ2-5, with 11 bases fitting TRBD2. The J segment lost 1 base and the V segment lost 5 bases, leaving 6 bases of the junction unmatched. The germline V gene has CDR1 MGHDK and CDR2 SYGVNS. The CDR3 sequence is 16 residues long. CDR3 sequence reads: CASSNGGTSGQETQYF. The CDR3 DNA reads TGTGCCAGCAGTAATGGGGGGACTAGCGGCCAAGAGACCCAGTACTTC.

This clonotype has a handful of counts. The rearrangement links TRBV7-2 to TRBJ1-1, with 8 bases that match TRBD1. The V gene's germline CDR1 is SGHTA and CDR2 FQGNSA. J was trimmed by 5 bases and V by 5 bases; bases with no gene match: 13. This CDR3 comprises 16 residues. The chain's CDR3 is CASSQGRGRRNTEAFF. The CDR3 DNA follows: TGTGCCAGCAGCCAGGGCAGGGGGCGCCGGAATACTGAAGCTTTCTTT.

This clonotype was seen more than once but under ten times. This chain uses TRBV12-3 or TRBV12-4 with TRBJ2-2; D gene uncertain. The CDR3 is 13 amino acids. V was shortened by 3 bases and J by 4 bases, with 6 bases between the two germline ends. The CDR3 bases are TGTGCCAGCAGTTTGTGGGTCACCGGGGAGCTGTTTTTT. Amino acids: CASSLWVTGELFF.

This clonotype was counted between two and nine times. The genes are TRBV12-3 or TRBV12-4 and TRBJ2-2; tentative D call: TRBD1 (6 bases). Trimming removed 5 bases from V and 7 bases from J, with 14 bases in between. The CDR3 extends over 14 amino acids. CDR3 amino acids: CASSLGQRSGELFF. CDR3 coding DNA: TGTGCCAGCAGTCTTGGACAGCGGAGCGGGGAGCTGTTTTTT.

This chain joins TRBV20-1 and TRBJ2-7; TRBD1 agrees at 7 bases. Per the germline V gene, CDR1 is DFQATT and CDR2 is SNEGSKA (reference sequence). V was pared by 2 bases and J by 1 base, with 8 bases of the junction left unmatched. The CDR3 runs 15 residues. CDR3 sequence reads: CSARTEGASSYEQYF. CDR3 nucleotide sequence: TGCAGTGCTAGAACCGAGGGGGCCTCTTCCTACGAGCAGTACTTC.

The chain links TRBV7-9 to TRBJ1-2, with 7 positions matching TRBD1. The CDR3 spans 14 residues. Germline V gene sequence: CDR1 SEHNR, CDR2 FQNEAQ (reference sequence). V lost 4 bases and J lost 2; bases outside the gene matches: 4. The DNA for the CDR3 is TGTGCCAGCAGCTATCGGGACAGCAACTATGGCTACACCTTC. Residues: CASSYRDSNYGYTF.

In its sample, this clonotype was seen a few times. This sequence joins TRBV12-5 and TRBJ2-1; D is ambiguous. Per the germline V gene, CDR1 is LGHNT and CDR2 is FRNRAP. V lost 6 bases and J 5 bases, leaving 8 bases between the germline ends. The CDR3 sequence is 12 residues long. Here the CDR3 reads CASGPYNNEQFF. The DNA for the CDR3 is TGTGCTAGTGGCCCGTACAACAATGAGCAGTTCTTC. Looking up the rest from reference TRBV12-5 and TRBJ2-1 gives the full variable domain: DARVTQTPRHKVTEMGQEVTMRCQPILGHNTVFWYRQTMMQGLELLAYFRNRAPLDDSGMPKDRFSAEMPDATLATLKIQPSEPRDSAVYFCASGPYNNEQFFGPGTRLTVL.

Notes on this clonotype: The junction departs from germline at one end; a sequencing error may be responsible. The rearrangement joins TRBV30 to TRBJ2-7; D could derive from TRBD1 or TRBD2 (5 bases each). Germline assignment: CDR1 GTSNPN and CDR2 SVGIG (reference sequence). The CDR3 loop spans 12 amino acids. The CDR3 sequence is CAHTRGAGEQYF. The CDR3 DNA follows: TGCGCCCACACCCGGGGCGCAGGCGAGCAGTACTTC. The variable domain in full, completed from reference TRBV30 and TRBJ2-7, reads SQTIHQWPATLVQPVGSPLSLECTVEGTSNPNLYWYRQAAGRGLQLLFYSVGIGQISSEVPQNLSASRPQDRQFILSSKKLLLSDSGFYLCAHTRGAGEQYFGPGTRLTVT.

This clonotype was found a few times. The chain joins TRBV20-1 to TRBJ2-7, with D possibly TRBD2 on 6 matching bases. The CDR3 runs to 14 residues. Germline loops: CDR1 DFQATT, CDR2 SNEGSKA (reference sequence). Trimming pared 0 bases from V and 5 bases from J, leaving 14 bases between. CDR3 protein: CSARDSMGGDEQYF. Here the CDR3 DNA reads TGCAGTGCTAGAGACTCGATGGGGGGAGACGAGCAGTACTTC.

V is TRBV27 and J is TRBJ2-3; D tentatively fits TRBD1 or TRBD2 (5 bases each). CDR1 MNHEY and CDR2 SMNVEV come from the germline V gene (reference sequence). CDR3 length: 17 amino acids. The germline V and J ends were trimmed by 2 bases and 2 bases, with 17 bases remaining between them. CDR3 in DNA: TGTGCCAGCAGTTTAGTATGGGGGTCCATACCCACAGATACGCAGTATTTT. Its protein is CASSLVWGSIPTDTQYF.

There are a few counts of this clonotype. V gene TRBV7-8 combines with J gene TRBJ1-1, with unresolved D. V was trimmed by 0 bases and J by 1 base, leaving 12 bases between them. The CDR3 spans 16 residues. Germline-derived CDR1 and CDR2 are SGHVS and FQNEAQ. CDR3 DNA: TGTGCCAGCAGCTTAGCACAAGCGGGCCGGAACACTGAAGCTTTCTTT. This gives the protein CASSLAQAGRNTEAFF.

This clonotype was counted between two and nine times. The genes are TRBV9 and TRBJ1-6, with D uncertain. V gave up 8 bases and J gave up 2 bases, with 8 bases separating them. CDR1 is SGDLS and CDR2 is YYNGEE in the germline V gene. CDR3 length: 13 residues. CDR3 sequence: CASKQTYNSPLHF. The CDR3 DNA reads TGTGCCAGTAAGCAGACCTATAATTCACCCCTCCACTTT.

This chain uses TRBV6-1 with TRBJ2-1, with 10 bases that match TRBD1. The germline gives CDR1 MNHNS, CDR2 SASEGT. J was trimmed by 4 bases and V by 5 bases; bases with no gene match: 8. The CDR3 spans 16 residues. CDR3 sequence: CASSPTGTGAYNEQFF. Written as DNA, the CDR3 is TGTGCCAGCAGTCCCACCGGGACAGGGGCTTACAATGAGCAGTTCTTC.

CDR3: CASSLLAGVMSTDTQYF. The CDR3 region has the DNA TGTGCCAGCAGCCTACTAGCGGGAGTGATGAGCACAGATACGCAGTATTTT. This rearrangement joins TRBV7-3 to TRBJ2-3; 11 bases map to TRBD2. Looked up from germline, CDR1 is SGHTA and CDR2 is FQGTGA. V gave up 5 bases and J gave up 0 bases; unmatched junction bases: 7. This CDR3 has 17 residues.

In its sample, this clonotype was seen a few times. For the CDR3, the DNA is TGTGCCAGCAGACAACCAGGGGGAGAGTCCTACGAGCAGTACTTC. Its protein product is CASRQPGGESYEQYF. This chain joins TRBV6-1 and TRBJ2-7, with TRBD1 matching 7 bases. There are 15 residues in the CDR3. From germline, CDR1 is MNHNS and CDR2 SASEGT. V lost 6 bases and J lost 1; bases outside the gene matches: 9.

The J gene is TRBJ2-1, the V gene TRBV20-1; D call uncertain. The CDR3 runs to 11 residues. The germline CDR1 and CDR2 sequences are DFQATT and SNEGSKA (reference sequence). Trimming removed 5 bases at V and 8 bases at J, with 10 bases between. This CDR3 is CSAPWVDEQFF. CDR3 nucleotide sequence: TGCAGTGCTCCGTGGGTTGATGAGCAGTTCTTC.

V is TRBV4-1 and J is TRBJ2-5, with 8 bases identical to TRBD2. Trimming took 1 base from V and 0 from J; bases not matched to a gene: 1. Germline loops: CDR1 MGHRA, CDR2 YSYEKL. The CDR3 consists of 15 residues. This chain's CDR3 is CASSQVLADQETQYF. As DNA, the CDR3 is TGCGCCAGCAGCCAAGTACTAGCGGACCAAGAGACCCAGTACTTC.

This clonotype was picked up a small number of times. The CDR3 nucleotides are TGCAGCGTTGGAGTACCCGGACAGGGTAACACTGAAGCTTTCTTT. Protein sequence: CSVGVPGQGNTEAFF. The chain couples TRBV29-1 to TRBJ1-1; 8 bases agree with TRBD1. Unmatched junction bases numbered 9, after V lost 4 bases and J lost 2 bases. The CDR3 is 15 residues long. The germline gives CDR1 SQVTM, CDR2 ANQGSEA. The complete variable domain, with remaining parts taken from reference TRBV29-1 and TRBJ1-1, reads SAVISQKPSRDICQRGTSLTIQCQVDSQVTMMFWYRQQPGQSLTLIATANQGSEATYESGFVIDKFPISRPNLTFSTLTVSNMSPEDSSIYLCSVGVPGQGNTEAFFGQGTRLTVV.

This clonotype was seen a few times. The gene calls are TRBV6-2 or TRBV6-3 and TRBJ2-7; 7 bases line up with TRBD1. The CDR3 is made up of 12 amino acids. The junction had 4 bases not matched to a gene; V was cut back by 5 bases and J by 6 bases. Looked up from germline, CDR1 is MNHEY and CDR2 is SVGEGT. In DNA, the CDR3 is TGTGCCAGCAGTACAACAGGGGCCGAGCAGTACTTC. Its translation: CASSTTGAEQYF.

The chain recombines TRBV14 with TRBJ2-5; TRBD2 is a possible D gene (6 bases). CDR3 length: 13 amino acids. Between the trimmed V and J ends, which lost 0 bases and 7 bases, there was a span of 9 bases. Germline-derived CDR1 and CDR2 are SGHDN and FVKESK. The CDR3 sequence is CASSQELATTQYF. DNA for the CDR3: TGTGCCAGCAGCCAAGAACTAGCAACGACCCAGTACTTC.

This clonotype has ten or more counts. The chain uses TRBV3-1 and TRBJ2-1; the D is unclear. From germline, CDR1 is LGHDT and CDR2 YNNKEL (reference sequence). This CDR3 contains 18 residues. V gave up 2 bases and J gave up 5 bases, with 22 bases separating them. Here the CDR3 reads CASSQPLRRRQNDNEQFF. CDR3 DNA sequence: TGTGCCAGCAGCCAACCTCTCCGGCGGAGACAAAATGACAATGAGCAGTTCTTC.

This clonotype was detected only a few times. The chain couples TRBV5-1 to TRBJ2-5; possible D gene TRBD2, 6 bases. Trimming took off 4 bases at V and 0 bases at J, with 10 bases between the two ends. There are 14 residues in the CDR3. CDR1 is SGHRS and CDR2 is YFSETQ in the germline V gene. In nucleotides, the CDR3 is TGCGCCAGCAGCAAACGGGACTACCAAGAGACCCAGTACTTC. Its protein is CASSKRDYQETQYF.

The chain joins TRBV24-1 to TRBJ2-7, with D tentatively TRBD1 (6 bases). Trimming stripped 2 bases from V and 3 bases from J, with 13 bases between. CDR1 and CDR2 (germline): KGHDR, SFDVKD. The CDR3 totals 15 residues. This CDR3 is CATSDYRAPVYEQYF. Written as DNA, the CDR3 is TGTGCCACCAGTGATTACAGGGCCCCCGTCTACGAGCAGTACTTC.

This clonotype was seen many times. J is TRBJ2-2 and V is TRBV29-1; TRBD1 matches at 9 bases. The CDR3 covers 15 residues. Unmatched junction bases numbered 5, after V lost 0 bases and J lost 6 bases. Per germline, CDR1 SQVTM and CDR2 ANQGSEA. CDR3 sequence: CSVEDTRQGAGELFF. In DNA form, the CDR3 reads TGCAGCGTTGAAGACACACGACAGGGGGCCGGGGAGCTGTTTTTT.